This T cell receptor beta chain comes out of a study of cytomegalovirus exposure and HLA in healthy donors. Study outcomes and limitations: Clonal expansion, a later analysis showed, was greater in HLA-associated TCR beta chains than in equally common others. TCR beta V segments were, for the most part, productive about 90% or about 30% of the time in an earlier analysis. When analyzed later, a missense DCLRE1C variant was found to be linked to TCR beta V- and J-gene trimming.

Unmatched junction bases numbered 15, after V lost 8 bases and J lost 4 bases. Germline loops: CDR1 PRHDT, CDR2 FYEKMQ (reference sequence). The CDR3 has 16 residues. In the PCR, 60 Vbeta and 13 Jbeta primers were used. Sequencing was performed with immunoSEQ multiplex PCR; in TCRdb, only in-frame clones are kept and a portion is missing. The data show about 130,000 clones, 76% seen once. Healthy bone marrow donors made up the donor group. As for this clone: The antigen remains unidentified.

The TCR originated in a man aged 40-49 years in good health and CMV-seronegative. The sample comprised PBMCs. The chain recombines TRBV13 with TRBJ2-7; 9 nucleotides match TRBD1. DNA for the CDR3: TGTGCCAGCGGTAGGCGGGACAGGGATTCCCTGTACGAGCAGTACTTC. Amino acid sequence: CASGRRDRDSLYEQYF.